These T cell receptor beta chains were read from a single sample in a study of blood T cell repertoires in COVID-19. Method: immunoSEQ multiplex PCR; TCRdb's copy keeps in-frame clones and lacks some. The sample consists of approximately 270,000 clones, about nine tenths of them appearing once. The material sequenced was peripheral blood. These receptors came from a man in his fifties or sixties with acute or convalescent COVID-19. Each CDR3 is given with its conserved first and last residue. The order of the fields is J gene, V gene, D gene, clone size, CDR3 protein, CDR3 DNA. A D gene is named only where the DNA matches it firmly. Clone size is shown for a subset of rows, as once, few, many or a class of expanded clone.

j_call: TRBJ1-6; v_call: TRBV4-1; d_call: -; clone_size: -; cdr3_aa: CASSQGGTAEVALHF; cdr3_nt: TGCGCCAGCAGCCAAGGGGGGACTGCGGAGGTGGCCCTCCACTTT
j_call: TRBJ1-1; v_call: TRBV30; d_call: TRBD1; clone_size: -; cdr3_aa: CAWSDYRGNTEAFF; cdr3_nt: TGTGCCTGGAGTGATTACAGGGGGAACACTGAAGCTTTCTTT
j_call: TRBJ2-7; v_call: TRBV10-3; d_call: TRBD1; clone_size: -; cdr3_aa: CAISSPTGGISYEQYF; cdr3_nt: TGTGCCATCAGTTCCCCGACAGGGGGGATCTCCTACGAGCAGTACTTC
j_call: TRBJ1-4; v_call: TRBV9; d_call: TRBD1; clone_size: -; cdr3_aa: CASSEGDRDEKLFF; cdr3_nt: TGTGCCAGCAGCGAGGGAGACAGGGATGAAAAACTGTTTTTT
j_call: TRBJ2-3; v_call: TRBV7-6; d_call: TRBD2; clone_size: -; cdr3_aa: CASSLLAGGPTDTQYF; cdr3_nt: TGTGCCAGCAGCTTACTAGCGGGGGGCCCTACAGATACGCAGTATTTT
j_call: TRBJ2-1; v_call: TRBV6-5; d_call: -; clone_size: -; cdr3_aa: CASTALYSYNEQFF; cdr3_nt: TGTGCCAGCACCGCGCTTTACTCCTACAATGAGCAGTTCTTC
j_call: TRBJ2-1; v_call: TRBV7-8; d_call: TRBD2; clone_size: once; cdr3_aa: CASSLLLAGGLLPLFNEQFF; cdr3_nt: TGTGCCAGCAGCTTATTATTAGCGGGGGGCCTTCTCCCCCTTTTCAATGAGCAGTTCTTC
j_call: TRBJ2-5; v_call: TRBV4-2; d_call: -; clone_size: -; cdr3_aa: CASSQGQTRQETQYF; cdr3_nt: TGTGCCAGCAGCCAAGGACAGACACGCCAAGAGACCCAGTACTTC
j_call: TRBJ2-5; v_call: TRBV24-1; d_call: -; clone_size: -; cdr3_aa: CATSDSRLPEETQYF; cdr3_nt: TGTGCCACCAGTGATTCGCGACTCCCTGAAGAGACCCAGTACTTC
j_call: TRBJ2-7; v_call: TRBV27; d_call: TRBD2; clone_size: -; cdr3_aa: CASMTSGGPYEQYF; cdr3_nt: TGTGCCAGCATGACTAGCGGGGGCCCTTACGAGCAGTACTTC
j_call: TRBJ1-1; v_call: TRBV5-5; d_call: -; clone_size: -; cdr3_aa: CASSFTSNTEAFF; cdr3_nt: TGTGCCAGCAGCTTCACATCGAACACTGAAGCTTTCTTT
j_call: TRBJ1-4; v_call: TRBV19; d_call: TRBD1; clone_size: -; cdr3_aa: CASSTDRGGEKLFF; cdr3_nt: TGTGCCAGTAGTACGGACAGGGGGGGTGAAAAACTGTTTTTT
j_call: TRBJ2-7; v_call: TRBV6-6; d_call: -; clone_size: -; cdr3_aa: CASRIQGGSQSYEQYF; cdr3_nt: TGTGCCAGCAGAATACAAGGAGGGAGCCAGTCCTACGAGCAGTACTTC
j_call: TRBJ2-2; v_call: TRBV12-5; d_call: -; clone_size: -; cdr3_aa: CASGLGLGDTGELFF; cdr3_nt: TGTGCTAGTGGTTTGGGGTTAGGGGACACCGGGGAGCTGTTTTTT
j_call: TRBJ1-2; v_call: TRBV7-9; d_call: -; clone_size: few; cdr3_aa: CASSLGGRQYGYTF; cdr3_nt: TGTGCCAGCAGCTTAGGGGGCAGGCAATATGGCTACACCTTC
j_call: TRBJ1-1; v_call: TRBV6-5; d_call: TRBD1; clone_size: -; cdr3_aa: CASLPGQGRSTEAFF; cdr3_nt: TGTGCCAGCCTCCCGGGACAGGGCCGCAGCACTGAAGCTTTCTTT
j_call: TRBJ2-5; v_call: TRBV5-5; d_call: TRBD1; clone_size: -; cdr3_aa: CASSWPGQGKEETQYF; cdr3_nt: TGTGCCAGCAGCTGGCCGGGACAGGGAAAAGAAGAGACCCAGTACTTC
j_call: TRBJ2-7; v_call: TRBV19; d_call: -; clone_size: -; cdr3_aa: CASRDYSTAYEQYF; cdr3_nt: TGTGCCAGTAGAGACTACAGTACCGCCTACGAGCAGTACTTC
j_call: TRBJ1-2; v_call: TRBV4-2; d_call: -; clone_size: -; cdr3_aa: CASSPLLGTGAHGYTF; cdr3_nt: TGTGCCAGCAGCCCCCTCCTGGGCACAGGAGCCCATGGCTACACCTTC
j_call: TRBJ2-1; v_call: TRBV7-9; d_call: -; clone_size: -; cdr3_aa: CASSLAGGLNEQFF; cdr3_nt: TGTGCCAGCAGCTTAGCGGGGGGGCTCAATGAGCAGTTCTTC
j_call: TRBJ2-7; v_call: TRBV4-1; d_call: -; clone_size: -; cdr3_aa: CASSPIIRDNPPYEQYF; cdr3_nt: TGCGCCAGCAGCCCTATTATCCGGGACAACCCGCCCTACGAGCAGTACTTC
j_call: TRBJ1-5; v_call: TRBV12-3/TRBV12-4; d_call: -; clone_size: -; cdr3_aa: CASSLYNQPQHF; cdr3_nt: TGTGCCAGCAGCCTTTACAATCAGCCCCAGCATTTT
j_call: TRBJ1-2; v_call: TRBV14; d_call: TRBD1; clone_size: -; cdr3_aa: CASSQDPGGGYTF; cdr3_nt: TGTGCCAGCAGCCAAGACCCAGGGGGTGGCTACACCTTC
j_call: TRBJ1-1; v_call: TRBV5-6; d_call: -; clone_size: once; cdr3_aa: CASSRGPGNTEAFF; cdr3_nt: TGTGCCAGCAGTAGGGGCCCGGGGAACACTGAAGCTTTCTTT
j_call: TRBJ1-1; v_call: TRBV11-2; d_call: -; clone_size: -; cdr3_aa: CASRATGNTEAFF; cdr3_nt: TGTGCCAGCAGAGCCACAGGTAACACTGAAGCTTTCTTT
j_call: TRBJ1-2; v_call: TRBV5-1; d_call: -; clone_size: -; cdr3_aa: CASSPGHGNYGYTF; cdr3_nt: TGCGCCAGCAGCCCGGGACACGGGAACTATGGCTACACCTTC
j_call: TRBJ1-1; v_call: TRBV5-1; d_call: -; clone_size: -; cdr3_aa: CASSLTGWNTEAFF; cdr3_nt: TGCGCCAGCAGCTTGACCGGGTGGAACACTGAAGCTTTCTTT
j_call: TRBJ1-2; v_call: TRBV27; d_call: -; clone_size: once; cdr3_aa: CASSWGGPSYGYTF; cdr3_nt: TGTGCCAGCAGTTGGGGGGGCCCCTCCTATGGCTACACCTTC
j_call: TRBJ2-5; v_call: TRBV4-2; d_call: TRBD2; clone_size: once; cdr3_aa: CASSQDPSTSGAQETQYF; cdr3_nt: TGTGCCAGCAGCCAAGACCCCTCGACTAGCGGGGCACAAGAGACCCAGTACTTC
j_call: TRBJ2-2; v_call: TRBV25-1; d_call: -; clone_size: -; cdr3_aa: CASSRGRELFF; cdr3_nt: TGTGCCAGCAGTCGCGGCCGGGAGCTGTTTTTT
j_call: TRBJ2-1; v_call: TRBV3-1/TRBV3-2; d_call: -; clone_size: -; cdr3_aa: CASSAAGEQFF; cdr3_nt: TGTGCCAGCAGCGCGGCCGGTGAGCAGTTCTTC
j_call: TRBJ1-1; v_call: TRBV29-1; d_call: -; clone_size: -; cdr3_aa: CSVADTEAFF; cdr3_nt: TGCAGCGTTGCGGACACTGAAGCTTTCTTT
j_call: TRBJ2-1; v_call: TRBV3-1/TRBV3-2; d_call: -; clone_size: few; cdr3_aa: CASSQLAVNNEQFF; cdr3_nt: TGTGCCAGCAGCCAACTAGCCGTGAACAATGAGCAGTTCTTC
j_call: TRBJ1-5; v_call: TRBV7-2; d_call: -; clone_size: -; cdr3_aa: CASSPPPRGQPQHF; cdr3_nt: TGTGCCAGCAGCCCCCCCCCTAGGGGGCAGCCCCAGCATTTT
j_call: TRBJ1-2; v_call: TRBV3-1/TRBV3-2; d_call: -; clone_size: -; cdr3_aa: CASSQGRKSYGYTF; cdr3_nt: TGTGCCAGCAGCCAGGGGCGGAAATCCTATGGCTACACCTTC
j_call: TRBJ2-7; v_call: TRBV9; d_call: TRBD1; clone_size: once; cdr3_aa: CASSVDDRGREEQYF; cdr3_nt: TGTGCCAGCAGCGTAGACGACAGGGGGCGTGAAGAGCAGTACTTC
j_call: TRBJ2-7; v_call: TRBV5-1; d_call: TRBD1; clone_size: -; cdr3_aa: CASSSGQQGLSYEQYF; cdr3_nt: TGCGCCAGCAGCTCGGGACAGCAGGGTTTATCCTACGAGCAGTACTTC
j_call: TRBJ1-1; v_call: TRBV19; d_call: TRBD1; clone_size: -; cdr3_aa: CASINRGTGNTEAFF; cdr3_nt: TGTGCCAGTATTAACCGAGGGACAGGGAACACTGAAGCTTTCTTT
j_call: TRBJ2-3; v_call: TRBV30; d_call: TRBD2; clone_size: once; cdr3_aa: CAWSGLTSATQYF; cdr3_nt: TGTGCCTGGAGTGGGCTAACTAGCGCTACGCAGTATTTT
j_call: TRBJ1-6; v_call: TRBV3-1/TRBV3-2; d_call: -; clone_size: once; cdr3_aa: CASSLGVFGSPLHF; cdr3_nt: TGTGCCAGCAGCTTGGGCGTTTTCGGCTCACCCCTCCACTTT
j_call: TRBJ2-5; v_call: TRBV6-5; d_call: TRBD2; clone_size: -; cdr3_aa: CASSYFTSGDQETQYF; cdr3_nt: TGTGCCAGCAGTTACTTTACTAGCGGGGATCAAGAGACCCAGTACTTC
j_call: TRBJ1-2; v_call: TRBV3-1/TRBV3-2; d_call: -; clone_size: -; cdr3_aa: CASSQDFSTHYGYTF; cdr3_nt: TGTGCCAGCAGCCAAGATTTTTCGACACACTATGGCTACACCTTC
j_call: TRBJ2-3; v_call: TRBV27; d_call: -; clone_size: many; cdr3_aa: CASSPRDSFTDTQYF; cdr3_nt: TGTGCCAGCAGTCCCCGGGACTCCTTCACAGATACGCAGTATTTT
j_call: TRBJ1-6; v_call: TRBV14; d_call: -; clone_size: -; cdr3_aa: CASSLTPVNSPLHF; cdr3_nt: TGTGCCAGCAGCCTTACCCCAGTAAATTCACCCCTCCACTTT
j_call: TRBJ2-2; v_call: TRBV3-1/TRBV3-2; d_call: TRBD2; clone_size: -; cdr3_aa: CASSQDRGGVTGELFF; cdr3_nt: TGTGCCAGCAGCCAAGACCGGGGGGGCGTCACCGGGGAGCTGTTTTTT
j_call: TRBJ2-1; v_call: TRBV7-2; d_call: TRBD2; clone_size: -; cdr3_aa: CASSLVRTSGASSYNEQFF; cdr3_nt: TGTGCCAGCAGCTTAGTCCGGACTAGCGGGGCGAGCTCCTACAATGAGCAGTTCTTC
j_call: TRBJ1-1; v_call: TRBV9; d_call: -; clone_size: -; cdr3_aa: CASSVGPLRGNLLEAFF; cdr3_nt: TGTGCCAGCAGCGTAGGCCCCCTCAGGGGCAACCTCCTGGAAGCTTTCTTT
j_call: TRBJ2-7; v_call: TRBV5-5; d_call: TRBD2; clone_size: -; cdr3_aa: CASSLAGGPLEQYF; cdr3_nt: TGTGCCAGCAGCTTGGCGGGGGGGCCCCTCGAGCAGTACTTC
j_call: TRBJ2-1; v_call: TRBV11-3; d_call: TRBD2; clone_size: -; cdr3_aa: CASSLGLAGVDEQFF; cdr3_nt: TGTGCCAGCAGCTTAGGGCTAGCGGGGGTAGATGAGCAGTTCTTC
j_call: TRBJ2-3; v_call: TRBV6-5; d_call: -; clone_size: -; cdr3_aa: CATGGVRDTQYF; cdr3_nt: TGTGCCACCGGAGGGGTTCGGGATACGCAGTATTTT
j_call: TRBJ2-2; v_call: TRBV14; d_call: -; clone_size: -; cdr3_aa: CASKIQNTGELFF; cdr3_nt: TGTGCCAGCAAGATACAGAACACCGGGGAGCTGTTTTTT
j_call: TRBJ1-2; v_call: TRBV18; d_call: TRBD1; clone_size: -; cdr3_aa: CASYSGTGGRIAEGYTF; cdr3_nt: TGTGCCAGCTACTCCGGGACAGGGGGACGGATTGCGGAGGGCTACACCTTC
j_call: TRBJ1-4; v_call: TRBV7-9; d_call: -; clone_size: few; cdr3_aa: CASSLRASNEKLFF; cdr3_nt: TGTGCCAGCAGCTTGAGGGCGTCTAATGAAAAACTGTTTTTT
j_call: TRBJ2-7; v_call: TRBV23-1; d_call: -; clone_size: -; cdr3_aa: CASSQSGQGLPEQYF; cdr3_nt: TGCGCCAGCAGTCAATCGGGGCAGGGGCTCCCCGAGCAGTACTTC
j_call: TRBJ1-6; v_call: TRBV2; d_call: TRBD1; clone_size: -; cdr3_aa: CASRGQGGGNSPLHF; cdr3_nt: TGTGCCAGCAGAGGACAGGGTGGGGGAAATTCACCCCTCCACTTT
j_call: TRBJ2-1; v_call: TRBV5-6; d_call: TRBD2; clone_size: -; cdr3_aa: CASSPQGLASNEQFF; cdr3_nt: TGTGCCAGCAGCCCCCAGGGACTAGCGAGCAATGAGCAGTTCTTC
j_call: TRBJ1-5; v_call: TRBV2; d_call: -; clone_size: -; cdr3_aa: CASRTDSNQPQHF; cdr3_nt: TGTGCCAGCAGAACAGATAGCAATCAGCCCCAGCATTTT
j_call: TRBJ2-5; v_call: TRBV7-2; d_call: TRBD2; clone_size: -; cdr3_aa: CASSEGGETQYF; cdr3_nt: TGTGCCAGCAGCGAGGGAGGGGAGACCCAGTACTTC
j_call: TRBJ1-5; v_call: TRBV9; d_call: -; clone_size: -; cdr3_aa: CASSVGENQPQHF; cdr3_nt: TGTGCCAGCAGCGTAGGGGAGAATCAGCCCCAGCATTTT
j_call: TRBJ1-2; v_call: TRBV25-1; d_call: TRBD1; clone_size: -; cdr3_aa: CASRVSGQGLTGYTF; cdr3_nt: TGTGCCAGCAGGGTGTCAGGACAGGGACTTACTGGCTACACCTTC